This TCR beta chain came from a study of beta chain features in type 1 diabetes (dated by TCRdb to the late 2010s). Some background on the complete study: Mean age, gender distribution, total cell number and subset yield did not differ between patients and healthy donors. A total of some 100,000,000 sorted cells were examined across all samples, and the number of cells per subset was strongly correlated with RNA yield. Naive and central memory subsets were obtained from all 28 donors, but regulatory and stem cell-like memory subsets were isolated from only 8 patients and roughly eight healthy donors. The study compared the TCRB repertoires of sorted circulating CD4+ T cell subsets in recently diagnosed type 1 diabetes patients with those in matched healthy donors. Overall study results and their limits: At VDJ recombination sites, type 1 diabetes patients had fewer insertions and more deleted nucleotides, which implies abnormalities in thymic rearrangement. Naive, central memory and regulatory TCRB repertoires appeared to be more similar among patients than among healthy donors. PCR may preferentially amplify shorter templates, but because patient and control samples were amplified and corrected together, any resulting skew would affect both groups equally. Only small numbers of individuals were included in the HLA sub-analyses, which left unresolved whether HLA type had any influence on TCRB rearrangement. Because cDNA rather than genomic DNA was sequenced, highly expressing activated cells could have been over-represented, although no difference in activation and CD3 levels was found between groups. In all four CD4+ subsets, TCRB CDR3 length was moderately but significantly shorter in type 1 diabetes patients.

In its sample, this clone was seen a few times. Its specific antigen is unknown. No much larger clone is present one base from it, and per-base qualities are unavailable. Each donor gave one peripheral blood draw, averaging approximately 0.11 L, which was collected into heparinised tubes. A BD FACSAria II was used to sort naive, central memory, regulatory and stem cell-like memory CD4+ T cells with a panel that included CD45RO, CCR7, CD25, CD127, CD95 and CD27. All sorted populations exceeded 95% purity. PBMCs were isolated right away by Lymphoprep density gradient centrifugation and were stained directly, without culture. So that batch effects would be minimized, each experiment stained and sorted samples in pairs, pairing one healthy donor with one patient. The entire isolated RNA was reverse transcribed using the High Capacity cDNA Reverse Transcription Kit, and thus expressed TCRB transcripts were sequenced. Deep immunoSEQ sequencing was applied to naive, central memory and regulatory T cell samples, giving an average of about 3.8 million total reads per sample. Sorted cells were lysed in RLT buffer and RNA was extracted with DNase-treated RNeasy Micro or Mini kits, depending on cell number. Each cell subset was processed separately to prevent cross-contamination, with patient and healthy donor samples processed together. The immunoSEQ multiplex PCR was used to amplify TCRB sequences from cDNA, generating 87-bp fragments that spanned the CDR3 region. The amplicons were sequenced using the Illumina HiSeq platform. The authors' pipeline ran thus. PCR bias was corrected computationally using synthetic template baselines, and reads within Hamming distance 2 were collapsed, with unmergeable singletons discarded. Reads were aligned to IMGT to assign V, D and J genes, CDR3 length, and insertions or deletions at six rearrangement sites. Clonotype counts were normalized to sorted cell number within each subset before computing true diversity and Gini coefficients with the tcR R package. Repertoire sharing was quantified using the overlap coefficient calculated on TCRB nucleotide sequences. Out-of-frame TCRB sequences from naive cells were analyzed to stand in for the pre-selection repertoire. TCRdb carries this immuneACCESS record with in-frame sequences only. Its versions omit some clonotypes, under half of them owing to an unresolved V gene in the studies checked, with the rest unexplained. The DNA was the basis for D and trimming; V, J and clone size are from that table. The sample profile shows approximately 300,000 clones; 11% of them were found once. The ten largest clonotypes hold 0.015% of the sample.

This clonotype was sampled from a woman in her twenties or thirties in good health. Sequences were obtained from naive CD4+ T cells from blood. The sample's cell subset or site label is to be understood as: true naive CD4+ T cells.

The nucleotides read TGTGCCAGCAGCTTAGCGGCAGGGGGCCCGAGGACTGAAGCTTTCTTT. It translates to CASSLAAGGPRTEAFF. The rearrangement joined TRBV13 to TRBJ1-1, and 8 junctional nucleotides match TRBD1. CDR1 and CDR2, per the germline V gene (reference sequence), are PRHDT and FYEKMQ. Measured from the cysteine to the phenylalanine, the CDR3 is 16 residues long. Only CDR3 DNA remains: 48 bases, in frame from the first base. Trimming accounts for 1 base at V and 5 bases at J, while the number of junction bases matched to no gene is 9.